The 12 T cell receptor beta chains presented below share a single source sample, sequenced in a study of early T cells in non-severe SARS-CoV-2 infection. TCRdb ran MiXCR on the 5' RACE reads and lists one entry per CDR3 protein. The repertoire holds tens of thousands of distinct CDR3 sequences, with about 8.9% as singletons. The specimen sequenced was whole blood. These receptors originate from an adult who was a healthcare worker with PCR-confirmed SARS-CoV-2 infection or an uninfected control (not recorded which).

There are many counts of this clonotype. V usage is TRBV29-1 and J usage is TRBJ2-1, with TRBD2 matching 9 bases. This CDR3 contains 14 residues. CDR1 and CDR2 (germline): SQVTM, ANQGSEA. Losses at the gene ends were 4 bases for V and 6 bases for J; bases not matched to a gene: 7. DNA for the CDR3: TGCAGCGTTGTATCCAGCGGGAGGACCAATGAGCAGTTCTTC. This translates into CSVVSSGRTNEQFF.

This clonotype was observed at least ten times. This sequence joins TRBV28 and TRBJ1-4; D not certain. Germline CDR1 reads MDHEN; CDR2 reads SYDVKM. V lost 7 bases to trimming and J lost 0 bases, with 12 bases between them. This CDR3 has 15 amino acids. CDR3 coding DNA: TGTGCCAGCACCTTAGGGATTGCAACTAATGAAAAACTGTTTTTT. This codes for CASTLGIATNEKLFF.

Ten or more counts support this clonotype. The J gene is TRBJ2-1, the V gene TRBV12-3 or TRBV12-4, with 9 bases identical to TRBD1. The length of the CDR3 is 16 residues. J was trimmed by 2 bases and V by 5 bases; bases with no gene match: 7. The CDR3 is CASSDTGTGTYNEQFF. The CDR3 DNA follows: TGTGCCAGCAGTGATACCGGGACAGGGACCTACAATGAGCAGTTCTTC.

J is TRBJ1-2 and V is TRBV7-2, with D perhaps matching TRBD1 (6 bases). V was trimmed by 3 bases and J by 3 bases, leaving 11 bases between them. CDR1 and CDR2 from the germline V gene are SGHTA and FQGNSA. The CDR3 consists of 14 residues. CDR3 in amino acids: CASSLKSGDYGYTF. CDR3 DNA: TGTGCCAGCAGCTTGAAGTCAGGGGACTATGGCTACACCTTC. Full variable domain (outside the CDR3, taken from reference TRBV7-2 and TRBJ1-2): GAGVSQSPSNKVTEKGKDVELRCDPISGHTALYWYRQSLGQGLEFLIYFQGNSAPDKSGLPSDRFSAERTGGSVSTLTIQRTQQEDSAVYLCASSLKSGDYGYTFGSGTRLTVV.

Remarks on this clonotype: An end of the junction differs from the germline gene, which may be a read error. V is TRBV28 and J is TRBJ1-1; no clear D gene. There are 12 residues in the CDR3. CDR1 MDHEN and CDR2 SYDVKM come from the germline V gene. Written as DNA, the CDR3 is TGTGCCAGCAGTTTACTCAACAGTGAAGCTTTCTTT. This translates into CASSLLNSEAFF.

On this clonotype itself: With a much larger clone just one base away, this may be a read error. This rearrangement joins TRBV10-2 to TRBJ1-5, with no clear D. CDR1 is WSHSY, CDR2 SAAADI, per germline. This CDR3 region has 16 residues. V lost 0 bases to trimming and J lost 2 bases, with 11 bases between them. The CDR3, as DNA: TGCGCCAGCAGTGAGTCCAAAAACCCTTGCAATCAGCCCCAGCATTTT. Its translation: CASSESKNPCNQPQHF.

The CDR3 region is CATSDLEGVHTGELFF. In nucleotides, the CDR3 is TGTGCCACCAGTGATTTGGAGGGAGTGCACACCGGGGAGCTGTTTTTT. This chain connects TRBV24-1 to TRBJ2-2, with a possible D match to TRBD2 (5 bases). V was pared by 0 bases and J by 3 bases, with 10 bases between. The CDR3 sequence is 16 residues long. Germline CDR1 reads KGHDR; CDR2 reads SFDVKD.

This clonotype has at least ten counts. The V and J genes are TRBV20-1 and TRBJ2-7; D gene unclear. Germline V gives CDR1 DFQATT, CDR2 SNEGSKA (reference sequence). Trimming took 1 base from V and 3 from J, leaving 13 bases between them. This CDR3 is 14 amino acids long. The CDR3 sequence: CSARVNKTLYEQYF. CDR3 DNA: TGCAGTGCTAGAGTGAACAAGACGCTCTACGAGCAGTACTTC.

In its sample, this clonotype was seen a few times. J is TRBJ1-2 and V is TRBV7-2; D perhaps matches TRBD1 (5 bases). Trimming stripped 7 bases from V and 4 bases from J, with 19 bases between. The CDR3 extends over 15 amino acids. The germline V gene has CDR1 SGHTA and CDR2 FQGNSA. The CDR3 is CASTLGLPGPYGYTF. The CDR3 DNA follows: TGTGCCAGCACGCTGGGGCTCCCTGGGCCCTATGGCTACACCTTC.

The sample holds many counts of this clonotype. The V call is TRBV3-1, the J call TRBJ2-1, with 8 bases aligning to TRBD2. The CDR3 covers 14 residues. V was clipped by 4 bases and J by 9 bases; unmatched bases: 8. Looked up from germline, CDR1 is LGHDT and CDR2 is YNNKEL (reference sequence). DNA for the CDR3: TGTGCCAGCAGCCTCTCCCGGGAGGGAGGTGAGCAGTTCTTC. The encoded protein is CASSLSREGGEQFF.

The CDR3 DNA follows: TGTGCCATCAGTGGGGTTTCGGGGGGAAGCAATGAGCAGTTCTTC. Amino acid sequence: CAISGVSGGSNEQFF. This chain uses TRBV10-3 with TRBJ2-1, with 7 bases aligning to TRBD2. This CDR3 is built from 15 residues. The V segment lost 4 bases and the J segment 6 bases; nucleotides outside the gene matches: 9. CDR1 is ENHRY, CDR2 SYGVKD, per germline.

At least ten counts were recorded for this clonotype. The chain has TRBV28 and TRBJ2-2; the D gene is possibly TRBD2 (5 bases). Germline V gene data show CDR1 as MDHEN and CDR2 as SYDVKM. The V gene lost 5 bases and the J gene lost 0 bases, with 10 bases spanning the gap. The CDR3 runs to 15 residues. Here the CDR3 reads CASSPSKTNTGELFF. The DNA of the CDR3 is TGTGCCAGCAGTCCTAGCAAAACGAACACCGGGGAGCTGTTTTTT. Looking up the rest from reference TRBV28 and TRBJ2-2 gives the full variable domain: DVKVTQSSRYLVKRTGEKVFLECVQDMDHENMFWYRQDPGLGLRLIYFSYDVKMKEKGDIPEGYSVSREKKERFSLILESASTNQTSMYLCASSPSKTNTGELFFGEGSRLTVL.